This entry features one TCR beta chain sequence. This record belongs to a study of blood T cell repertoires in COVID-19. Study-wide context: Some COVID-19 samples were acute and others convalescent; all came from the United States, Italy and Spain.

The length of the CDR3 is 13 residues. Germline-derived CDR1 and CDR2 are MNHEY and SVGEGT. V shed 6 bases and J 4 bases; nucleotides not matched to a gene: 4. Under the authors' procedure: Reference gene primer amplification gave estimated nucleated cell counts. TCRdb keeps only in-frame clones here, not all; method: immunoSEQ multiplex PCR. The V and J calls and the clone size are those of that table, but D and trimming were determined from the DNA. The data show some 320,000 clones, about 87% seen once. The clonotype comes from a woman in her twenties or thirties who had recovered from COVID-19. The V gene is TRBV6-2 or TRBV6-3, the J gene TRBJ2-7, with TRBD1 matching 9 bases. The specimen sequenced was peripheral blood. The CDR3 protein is CASSRGQGYEQYF. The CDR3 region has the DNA TGTGCCAGCAGCCGAGGACAGGGGTACGAGCAGTACTTC.